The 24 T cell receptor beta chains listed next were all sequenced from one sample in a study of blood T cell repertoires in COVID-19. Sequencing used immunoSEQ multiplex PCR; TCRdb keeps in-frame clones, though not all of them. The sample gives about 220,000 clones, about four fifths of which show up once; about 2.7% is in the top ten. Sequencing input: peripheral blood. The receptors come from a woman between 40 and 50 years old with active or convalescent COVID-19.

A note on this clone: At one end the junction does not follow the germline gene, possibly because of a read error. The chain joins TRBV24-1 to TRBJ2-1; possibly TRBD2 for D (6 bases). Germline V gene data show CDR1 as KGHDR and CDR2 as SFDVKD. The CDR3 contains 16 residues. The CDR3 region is CATNDRISGNYNEQFF. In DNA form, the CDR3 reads TGTGCCACCAATGATCGAATTAGCGGAAACTACAATGAGCAGTTCTTC.

The CDR3 protein is CASSPKSGGVTDTQYF. As DNA, the CDR3 is TGTGCCAGCAGCCCTAAAAGCGGGGGGGTCACAGATACGCAGTATTTT. The V and J genes are TRBV4-2 and TRBJ2-3; 10 bases match TRBD2. J lost 2 bases, V lost 4 bases, and 6 bases had no gene match. The length of the CDR3 is 16 residues. Germline V gene lookup returns CDR1 LGHNA and CDR2 YNFKEQ.

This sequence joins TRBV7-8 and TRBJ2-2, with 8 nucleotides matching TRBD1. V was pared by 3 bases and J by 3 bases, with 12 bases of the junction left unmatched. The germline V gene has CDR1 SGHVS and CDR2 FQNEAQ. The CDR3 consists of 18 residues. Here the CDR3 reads CASSFPFLRGQDTGELFF. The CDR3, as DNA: TGTGCCAGCAGCTTCCCTTTTTTGAGGGGACAGGACACCGGGGAGCTGTTTTTT.

CDR3 coding DNA: TGCAGTGCTAGTATCGCAGGGAACTACAATGAGCAGTTCTTC. It is translated as CSASIAGNYNEQFF. V and J are TRBV20-1 and TRBJ2-1, with D perhaps matching TRBD1 (5 bases). Germline assignment: CDR1 DFQATT and CDR2 SNEGSKA (reference sequence). V lost 3 bases, J lost 3 bases, and 12 bases lay in between. The CDR3 sequence is 14 residues long.

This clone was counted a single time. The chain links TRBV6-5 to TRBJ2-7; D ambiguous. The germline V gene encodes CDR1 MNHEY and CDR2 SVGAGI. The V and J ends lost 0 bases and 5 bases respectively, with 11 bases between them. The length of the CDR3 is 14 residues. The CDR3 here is CASSYSGVRDEQYF. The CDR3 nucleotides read TGTGCCAGCAGTTACTCGGGTGTACGGGACGAGCAGTACTTC.

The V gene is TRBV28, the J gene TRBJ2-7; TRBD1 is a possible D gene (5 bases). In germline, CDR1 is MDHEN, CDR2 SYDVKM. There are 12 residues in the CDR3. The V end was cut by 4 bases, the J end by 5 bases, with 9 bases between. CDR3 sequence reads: CASSYSGNEQYF. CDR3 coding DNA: TGTGCCAGCAGTTATTCAGGGAACGAGCAGTACTTC.

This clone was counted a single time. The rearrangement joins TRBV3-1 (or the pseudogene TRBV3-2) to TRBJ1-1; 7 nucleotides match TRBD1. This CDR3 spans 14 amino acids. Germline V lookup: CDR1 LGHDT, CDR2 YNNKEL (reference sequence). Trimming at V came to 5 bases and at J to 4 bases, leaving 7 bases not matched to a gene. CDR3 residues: CASSGQALRTEAFF. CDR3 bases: TGTGCCAGCAGCGGACAGGCTTTGCGCACTGAAGCTTTCTTT.

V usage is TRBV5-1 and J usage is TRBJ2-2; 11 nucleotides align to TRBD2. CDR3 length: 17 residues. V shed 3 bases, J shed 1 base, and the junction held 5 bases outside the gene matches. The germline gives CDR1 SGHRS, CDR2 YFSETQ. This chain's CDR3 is CASSSPTSGENTGELFF. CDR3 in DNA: TGCGCCAGCAGCTCGCCGACTAGCGGGGAGAACACCGGGGAGCTGTTTTTT.

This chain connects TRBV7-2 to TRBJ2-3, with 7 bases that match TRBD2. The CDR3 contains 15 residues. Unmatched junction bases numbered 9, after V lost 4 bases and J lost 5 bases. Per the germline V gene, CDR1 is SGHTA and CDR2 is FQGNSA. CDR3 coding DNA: TGTGCCAGCAGCTCTCCGGGCGGGAGAAGAGATACGCAGTATTTT. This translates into CASSSPGGRRDTQYF.

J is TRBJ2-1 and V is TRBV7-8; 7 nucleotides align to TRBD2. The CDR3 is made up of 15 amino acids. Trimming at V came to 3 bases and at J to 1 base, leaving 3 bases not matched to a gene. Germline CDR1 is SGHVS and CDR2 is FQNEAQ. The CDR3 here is CASSLGGGSYNEQFF. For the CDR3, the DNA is TGTGCCAGCAGCTTGGGCGGGGGTTCCTACAATGAGCAGTTCTTC.

The CDR3 DNA reads as TGCGCCAGCAGCTTACAGGGGGAGATGAACACTGAAGCTTTCTTT. It specifies CASSLQGEMNTEAFF. The chain has TRBV5-1 and TRBJ1-1; 8 bases match TRBD1. The length of the CDR3 is 15 residues. CDR1 is SGHRS, CDR2 YFSETQ, per germline. V was pared by 2 bases and J by 0 bases, with 3 bases of the junction left unmatched.

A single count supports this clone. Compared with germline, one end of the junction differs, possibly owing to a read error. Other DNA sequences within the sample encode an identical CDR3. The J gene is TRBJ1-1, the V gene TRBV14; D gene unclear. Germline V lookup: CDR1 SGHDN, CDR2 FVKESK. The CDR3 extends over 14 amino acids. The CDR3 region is CASSQGPGSTEAFF. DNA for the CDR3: TGTGCCAGCAGCCAAGGACCAGGCAGTACTGAAGCCTTCTTT.

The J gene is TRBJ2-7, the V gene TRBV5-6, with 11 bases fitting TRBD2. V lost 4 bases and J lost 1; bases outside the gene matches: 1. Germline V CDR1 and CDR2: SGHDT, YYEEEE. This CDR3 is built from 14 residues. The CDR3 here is CASSPSGGSYEQYF. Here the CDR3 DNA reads TGTGCCAGCAGCCCTAGCGGGGGGTCCTACGAGCAGTACTTC.

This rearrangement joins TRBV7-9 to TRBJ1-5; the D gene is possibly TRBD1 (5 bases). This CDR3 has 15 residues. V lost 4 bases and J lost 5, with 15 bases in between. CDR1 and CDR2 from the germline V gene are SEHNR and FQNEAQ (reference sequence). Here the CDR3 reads CASSSLTGEHQPQHF. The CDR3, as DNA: TGTGCCAGCAGCTCCCTCACGGGGGAACATCAGCCCCAGCATTTT. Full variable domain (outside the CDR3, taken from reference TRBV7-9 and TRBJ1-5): DTGVSQNPRHKITKRGQNVTFRCDPISEHNRLYWYRQTLGQGPEFLTYFQNEAQLEKSRLLSDRFSAERPKGSFSTLEIQRTEQGDSAMYLCASSSLTGEHQPQHFGDGTRLSIL.

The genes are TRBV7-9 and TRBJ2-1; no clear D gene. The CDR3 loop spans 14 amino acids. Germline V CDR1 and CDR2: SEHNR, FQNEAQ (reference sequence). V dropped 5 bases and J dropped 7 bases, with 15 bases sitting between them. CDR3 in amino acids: CASSPTRGWNEQFF. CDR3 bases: TGTGCCAGCAGCCCGACCCGCGGATGGAATGAGCAGTTCTTC.

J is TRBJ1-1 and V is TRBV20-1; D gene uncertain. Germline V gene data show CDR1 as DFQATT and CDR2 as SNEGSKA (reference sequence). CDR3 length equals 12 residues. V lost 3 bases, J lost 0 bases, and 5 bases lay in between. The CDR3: CSASAVNTEAFF. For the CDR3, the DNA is TGCAGTGCTAGTGCGGTGAACACTGAAGCTTTCTTT.

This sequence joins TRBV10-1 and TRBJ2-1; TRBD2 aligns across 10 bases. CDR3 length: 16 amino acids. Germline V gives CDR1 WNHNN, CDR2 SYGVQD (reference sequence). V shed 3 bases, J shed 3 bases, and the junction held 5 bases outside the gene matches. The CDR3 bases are TGCGCCAGCAGTGATCTAGCGGGGGATATCTACAATGAGCAGTTCTTC. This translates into CASSDLAGDIYNEQFF.

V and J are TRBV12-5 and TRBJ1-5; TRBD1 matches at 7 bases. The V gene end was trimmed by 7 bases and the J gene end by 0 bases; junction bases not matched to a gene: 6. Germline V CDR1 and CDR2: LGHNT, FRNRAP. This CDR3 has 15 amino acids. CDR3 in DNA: TGTGCTAGTGCAGCTAGGGACAGTAGCAATCAGCCCCAGCATTTT. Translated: CASAARDSSNQPQHF. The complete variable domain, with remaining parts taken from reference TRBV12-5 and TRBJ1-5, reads DARVTQTPRHKVTEMGQEVTMRCQPILGHNTVFWYRQTMMQGLELLAYFRNRAPLDDSGMPKDRFSAEMPDATLATLKIQPSEPRDSAVYFCASAARDSSNQPQHFGDGTRLSIL.

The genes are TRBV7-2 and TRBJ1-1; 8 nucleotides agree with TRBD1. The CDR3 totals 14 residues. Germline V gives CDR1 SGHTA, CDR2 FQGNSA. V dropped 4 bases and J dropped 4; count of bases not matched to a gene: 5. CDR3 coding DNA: TGTGCCAGCAGCTCGAGGACAGGGATCACTGAAGCTTTCTTT. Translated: CASSSRTGITEAFF.

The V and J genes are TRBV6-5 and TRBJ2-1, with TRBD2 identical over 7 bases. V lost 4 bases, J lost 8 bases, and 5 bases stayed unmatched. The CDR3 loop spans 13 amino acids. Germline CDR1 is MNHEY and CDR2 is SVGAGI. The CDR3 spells CASSFRLAHEQFF. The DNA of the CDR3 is TGTGCCAGCAGTTTCAGACTAGCCCATGAGCAGTTCTTC.

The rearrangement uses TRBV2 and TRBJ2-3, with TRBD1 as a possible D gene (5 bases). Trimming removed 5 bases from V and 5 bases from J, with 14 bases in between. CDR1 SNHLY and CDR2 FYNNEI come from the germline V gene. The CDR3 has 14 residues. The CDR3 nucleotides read TGTGCCAGCAGTCAGGGTTCTTTCGGAGATACGCAGTATTTT. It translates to CASSQGSFGDTQYF.

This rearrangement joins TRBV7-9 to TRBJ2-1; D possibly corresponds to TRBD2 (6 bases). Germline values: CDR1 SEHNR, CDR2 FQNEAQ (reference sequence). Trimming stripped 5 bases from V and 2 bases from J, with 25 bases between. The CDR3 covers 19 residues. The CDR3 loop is CASSPQMAKLARTYNEQFF. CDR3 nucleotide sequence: TGTGCCAGCAGCCCCCAAATGGCGAAACTAGCAAGGACCTACAATGAGCAGTTCTTC.

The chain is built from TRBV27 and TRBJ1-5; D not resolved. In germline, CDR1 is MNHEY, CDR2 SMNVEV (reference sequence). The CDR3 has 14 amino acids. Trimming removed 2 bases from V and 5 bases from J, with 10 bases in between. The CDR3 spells CASSLGSRDQPQHF. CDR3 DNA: TGTGCCAGCAGTTTAGGGAGCCGCGATCAGCCCCAGCATTTT.

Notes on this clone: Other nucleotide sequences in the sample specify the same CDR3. CDR3 amino acids: CSASGQETQYF. The CDR3 nucleotides are TGCAGTGCTAGCGGGCAAGAGACCCAGTACTTC. The chain has TRBV20-1 and TRBJ2-5; D gene unclear. Germline CDR1 reads DFQATT; CDR2 reads SNEGSKA (reference sequence). Deletions cut 3 bases from V and 2 bases from J, with 4 bases between. The CDR3 is 11 amino acids.